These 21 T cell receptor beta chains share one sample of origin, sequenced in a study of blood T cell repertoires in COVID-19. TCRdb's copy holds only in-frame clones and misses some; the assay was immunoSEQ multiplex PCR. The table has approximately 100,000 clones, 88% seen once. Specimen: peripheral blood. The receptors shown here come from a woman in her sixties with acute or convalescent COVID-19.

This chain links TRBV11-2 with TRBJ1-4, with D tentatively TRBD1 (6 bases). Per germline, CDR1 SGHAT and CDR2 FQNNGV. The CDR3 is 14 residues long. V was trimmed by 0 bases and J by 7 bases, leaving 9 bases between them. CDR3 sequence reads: CASSLDRGSEKLFF. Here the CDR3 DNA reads TGTGCCAGCAGCTTAGACAGGGGAAGTGAAAAACTGTTTTTT.

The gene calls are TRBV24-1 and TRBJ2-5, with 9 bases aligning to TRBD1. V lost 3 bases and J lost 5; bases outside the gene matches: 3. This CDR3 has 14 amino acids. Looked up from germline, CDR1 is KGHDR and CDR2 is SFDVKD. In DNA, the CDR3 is TGTGCCACCAGTGATACCGGGACAGGGGAGACCCAGTACTTC. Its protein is CATSDTGTGETQYF.

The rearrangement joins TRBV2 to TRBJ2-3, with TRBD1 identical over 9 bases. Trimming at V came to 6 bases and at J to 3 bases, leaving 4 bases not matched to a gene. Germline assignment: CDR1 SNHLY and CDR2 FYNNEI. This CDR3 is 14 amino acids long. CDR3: CASRTGTGTDTQYF. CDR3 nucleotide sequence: TGTGCCAGCAGGACCGGGACAGGGACAGATACGCAGTATTTT.

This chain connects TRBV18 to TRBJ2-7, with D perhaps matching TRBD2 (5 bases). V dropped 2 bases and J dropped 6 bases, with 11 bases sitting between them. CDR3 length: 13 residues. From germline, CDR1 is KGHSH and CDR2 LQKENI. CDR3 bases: TGTGCCAGCTCACCAGAGGGCCTGGGCGAGCAGTACGTC. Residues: CASSPEGLGEQYV.

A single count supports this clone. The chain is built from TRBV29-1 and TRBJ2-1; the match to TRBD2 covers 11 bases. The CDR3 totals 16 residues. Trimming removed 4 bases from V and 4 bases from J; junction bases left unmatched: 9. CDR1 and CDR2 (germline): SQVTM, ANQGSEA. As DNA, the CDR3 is TGCAGCGTTGTTTTAGCGGGAGGGCCAGGGTACAATGAGCAGTTCTTC. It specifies CSVVLAGGPGYNEQFF.

The CDR3 nucleotides are TGTGCCAGCAGTTTATCGAAACAGAGTAATGGCTACACCTTC. Amino acid sequence: CASSLSKQSNGYTF. The chain employs TRBV27 and TRBJ1-2; D call uncertain. Per the germline V gene, CDR1 is MNHEY and CDR2 is SMNVEV (reference sequence). Trimming removed 0 bases at V and 6 bases at J, with 11 bases between. CDR3 size: 14 residues.

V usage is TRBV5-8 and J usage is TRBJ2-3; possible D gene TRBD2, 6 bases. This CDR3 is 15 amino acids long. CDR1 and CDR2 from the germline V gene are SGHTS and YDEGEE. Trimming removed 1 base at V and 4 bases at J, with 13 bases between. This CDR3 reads CASSLYRRGSDTQYF. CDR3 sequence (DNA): TGTGCCAGCAGCTTGTATAGACGGGGGTCAGATACGCAGTATTTT.

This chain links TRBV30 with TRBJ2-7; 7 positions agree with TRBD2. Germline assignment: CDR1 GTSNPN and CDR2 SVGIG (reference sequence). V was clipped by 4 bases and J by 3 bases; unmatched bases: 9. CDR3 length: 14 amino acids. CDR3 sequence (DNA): TGTGCCTGGAATCCCAGCGGGAAAAACTACGAGCAGTACGTC. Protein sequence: CAWNPSGKNYEQYV.

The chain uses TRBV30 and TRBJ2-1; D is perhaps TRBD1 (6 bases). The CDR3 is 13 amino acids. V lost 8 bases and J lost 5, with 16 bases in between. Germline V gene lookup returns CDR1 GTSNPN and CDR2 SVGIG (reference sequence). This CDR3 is CARRGFIDNEQFF. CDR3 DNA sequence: TGTGCCCGCAGGGGTTTTATCGACAATGAGCAGTTCTTC.

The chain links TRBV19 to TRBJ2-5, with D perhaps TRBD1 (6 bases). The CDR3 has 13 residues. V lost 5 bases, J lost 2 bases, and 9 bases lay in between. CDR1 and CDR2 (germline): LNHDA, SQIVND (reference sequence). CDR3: CASSHRDQETQYF. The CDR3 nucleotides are TGTGCCAGTAGTCACAGGGATCAAGAGACCCAGTACTTC.

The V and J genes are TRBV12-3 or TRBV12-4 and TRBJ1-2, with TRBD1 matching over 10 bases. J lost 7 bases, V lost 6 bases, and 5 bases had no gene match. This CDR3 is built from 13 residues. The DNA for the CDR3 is TGTGCCAGCAGGCCCGGGACAGGGGTTGGCTACACCTTC. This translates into CASRPGTGVGYTF.

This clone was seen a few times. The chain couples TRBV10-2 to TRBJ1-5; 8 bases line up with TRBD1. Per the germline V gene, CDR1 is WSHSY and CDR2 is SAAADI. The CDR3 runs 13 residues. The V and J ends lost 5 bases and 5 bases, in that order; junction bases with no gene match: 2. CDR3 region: CASSPDRDQPQHF. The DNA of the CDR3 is TGCGCCAGCAGTCCGGACAGGGATCAGCCCCAGCATTTT.

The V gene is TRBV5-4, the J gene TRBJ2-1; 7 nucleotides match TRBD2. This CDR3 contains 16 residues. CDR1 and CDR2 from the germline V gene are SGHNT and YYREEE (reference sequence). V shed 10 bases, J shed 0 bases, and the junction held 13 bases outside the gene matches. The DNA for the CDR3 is TGTGCCTCTTCTCCGCGGGGGTCAAGCTCCTACAATGAGCAGTTCTTC. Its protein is CASSPRGSSSYNEQFF.

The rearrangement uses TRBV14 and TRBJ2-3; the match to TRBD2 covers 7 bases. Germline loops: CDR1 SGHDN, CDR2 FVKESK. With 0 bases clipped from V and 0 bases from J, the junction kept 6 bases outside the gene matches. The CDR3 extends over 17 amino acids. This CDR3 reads CASSQDASGVSTDTQYF. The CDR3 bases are TGTGCCAGCAGCCAAGACGCTAGCGGAGTGAGCACAGATACGCAGTATTTT. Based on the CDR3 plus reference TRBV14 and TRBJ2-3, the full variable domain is EAGVTQFPSHSVIEKGQTVTLRCDPISGHDNLYWYRRVMGKEIKFLLHFVKESKQDESGMPNNRFLAERTGGTYSTLKVQPAELEDSGVYFCASSQDASGVSTDTQYFGPGTRLTVL.

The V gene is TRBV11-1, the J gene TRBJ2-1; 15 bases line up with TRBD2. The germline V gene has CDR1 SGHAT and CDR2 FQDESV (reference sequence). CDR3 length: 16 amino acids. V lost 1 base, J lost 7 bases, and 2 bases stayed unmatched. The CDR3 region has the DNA TGTGCCAGCAGCTTAGGGGGACTAGCGGGAGGTAATGAGCAGTTCTTC. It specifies CASSLGGLAGGNEQFF.

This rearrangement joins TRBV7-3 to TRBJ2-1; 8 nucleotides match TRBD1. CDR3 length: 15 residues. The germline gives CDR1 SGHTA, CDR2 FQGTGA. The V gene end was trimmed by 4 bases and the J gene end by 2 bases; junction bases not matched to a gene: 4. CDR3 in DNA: TGTGCCAGCAGCTCTGACAGGGGAGCCTACAATGAGCAGTTCTTC. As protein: CASSSDRGAYNEQFF.

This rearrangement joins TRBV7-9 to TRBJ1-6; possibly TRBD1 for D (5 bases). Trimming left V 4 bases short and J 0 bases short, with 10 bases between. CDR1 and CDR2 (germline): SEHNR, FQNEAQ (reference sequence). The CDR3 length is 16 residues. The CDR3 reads CASSSDRASYNSPLHF. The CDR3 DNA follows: TGTGCCAGCAGCTCCGACAGAGCCTCCTATAATTCACCCCTCCACTTT.

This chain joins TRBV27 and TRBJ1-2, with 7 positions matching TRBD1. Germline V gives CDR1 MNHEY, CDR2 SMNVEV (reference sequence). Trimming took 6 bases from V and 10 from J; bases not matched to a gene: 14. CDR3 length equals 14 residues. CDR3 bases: TGTGCCAGCAGCCGAGACAGGGCCACAAGGGACTACACCTTC. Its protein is CASSRDRATRDYTF.

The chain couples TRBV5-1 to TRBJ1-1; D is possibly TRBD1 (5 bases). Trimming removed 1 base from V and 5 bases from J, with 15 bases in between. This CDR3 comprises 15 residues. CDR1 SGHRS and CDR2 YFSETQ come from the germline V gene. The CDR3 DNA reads TGCGCCAGCAGCTTGAGCCCAGGGTTAGGGACTGAAGCTTTCTTT. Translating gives CASSLSPGLGTEAFF.

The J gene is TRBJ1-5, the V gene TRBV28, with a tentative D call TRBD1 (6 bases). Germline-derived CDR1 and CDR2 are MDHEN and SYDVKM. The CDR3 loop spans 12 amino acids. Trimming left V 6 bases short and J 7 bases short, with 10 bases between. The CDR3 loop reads CASSGGLQPQHF. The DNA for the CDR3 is TGTGCCAGCAGCGGGGGGCTGCAGCCCCAGCATTTT.

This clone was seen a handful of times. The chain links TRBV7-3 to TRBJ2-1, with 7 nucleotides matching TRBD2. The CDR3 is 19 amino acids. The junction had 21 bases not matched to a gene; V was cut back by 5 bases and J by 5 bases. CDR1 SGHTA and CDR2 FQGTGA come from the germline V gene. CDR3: CASSEKTRGTVGIDNEQFF. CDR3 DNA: TGTGCCAGCAGCGAGAAGACGCGGGGGACTGTCGGTATCGACAATGAGCAGTTCTTC.